This TCR beta chain came from a study of CXCR3-negative and CXCR3-positive naive CD8 T cells. With regard to this clonotype: Its antigen is unidentified.

Study findings and constraints: CXCR3-positive naive cells had TRB CDR3s that were more hydrophobic than CXCR3-negative naive cells had.

The authors prepared UMI-labeled TRB cDNA libraries by 5' RACE. Each CDR3 protein gets one entry in TCRdb, which reprocessed the 5' RACE reads and gives no DNA. This sample lists about 120,000 distinct CDR3 sequences; its ten largest clones have around 0.35%. The clonotype originates from a human donor in good health. Some clones in this sample may be carry-over from other donors' samples. The sequencing sample was made of naive CXCR3+ CD8+ T cells from blood. The subset: CD45RO-CCR7+CD27+CD95- naive CD8+ T cells expressing CXCR3 (TNR3+).

The CDR3: CATSGPYQETQYF. V usage is TRBV27 and J usage is TRBJ2-5; the TCRdb D gene call, TRBD1, has no DNA to confirm it. Germline V lookup: CDR1 MNHEY, CDR2 SMNVEV (reference sequence). CDR3 length equals 13 residues.